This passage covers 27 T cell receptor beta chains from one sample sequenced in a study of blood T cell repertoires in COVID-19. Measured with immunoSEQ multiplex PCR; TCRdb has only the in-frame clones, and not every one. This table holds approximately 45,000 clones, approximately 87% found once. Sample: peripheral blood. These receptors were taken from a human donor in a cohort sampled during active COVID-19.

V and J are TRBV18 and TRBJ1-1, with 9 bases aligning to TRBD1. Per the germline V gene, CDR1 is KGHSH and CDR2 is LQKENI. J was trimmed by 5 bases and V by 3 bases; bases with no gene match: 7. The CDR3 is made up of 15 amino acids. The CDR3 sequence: CASSPITGGITEAFF. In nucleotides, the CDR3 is TGTGCCAGCTCACCTATAACAGGGGGCATAACTGAAGCTTTCTTT. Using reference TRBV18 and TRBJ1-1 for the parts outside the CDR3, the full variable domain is NAGVMQNPRHLVRRRGQEARLRCSPMKGHSHVYWYRQLPEEGLKFMVYLQKENIIDESGMPKERFSAEFPKEGPSILRIQQVVRGDSAAYFCASSPITGGITEAFFGQGTRLTVV.

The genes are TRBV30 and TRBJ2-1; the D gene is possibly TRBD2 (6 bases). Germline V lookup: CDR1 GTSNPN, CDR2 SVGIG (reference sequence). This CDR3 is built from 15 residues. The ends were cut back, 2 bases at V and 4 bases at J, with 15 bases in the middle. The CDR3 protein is CAWSTGSGRYNEQFF. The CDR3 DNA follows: TGTGCCTGGAGTACCGGGTCGGGGAGGTACAATGAGCAGTTCTTC. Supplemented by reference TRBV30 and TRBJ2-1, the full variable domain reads SQTIHQWPATLVQPVGSPLSLECTVEGTSNPNLYWYRQAAGRGLQLLFYSVGIGQISSEVPQNLSASRPQDRQFILSSKKLLLSDSGFYLCAWSTGSGRYNEQFFGPGTRLTVL.

The CDR3 DNA is TGTGCCTGGAGTGTACATTTTTGGACTAGCGTCCCGTTCCCTTACAATGAGCAGTTCTTC. It encodes CAWSVHFWTSVPFPYNEQFF. The genes are TRBV30 and TRBJ2-1, with 9 positions matching TRBD2. Germline CDR1 GTSNPN, CDR2 SVGIG (reference sequence). The CDR3 has 20 residues. With 0 bases clipped from V and 4 bases from J, the junction kept 19 bases outside the gene matches.

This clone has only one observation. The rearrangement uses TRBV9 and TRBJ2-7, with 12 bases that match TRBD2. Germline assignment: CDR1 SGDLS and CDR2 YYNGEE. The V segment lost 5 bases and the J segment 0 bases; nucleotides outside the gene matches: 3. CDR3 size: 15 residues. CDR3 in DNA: TGTGCCAGCAGTGAGACTAGCGGGAGCTCCTACGAGCAGTACTTC. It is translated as CASSETSGSSYEQYF.

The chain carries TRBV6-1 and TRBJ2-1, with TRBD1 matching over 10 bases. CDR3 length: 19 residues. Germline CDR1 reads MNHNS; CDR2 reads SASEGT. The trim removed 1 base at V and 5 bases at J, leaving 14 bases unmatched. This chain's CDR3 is CASSEGLVWGQGSNNEQFF. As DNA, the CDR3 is TGTGCCAGCAGTGAAGGATTGGTGTGGGGACAGGGGTCGAACAATGAGCAGTTCTTC.

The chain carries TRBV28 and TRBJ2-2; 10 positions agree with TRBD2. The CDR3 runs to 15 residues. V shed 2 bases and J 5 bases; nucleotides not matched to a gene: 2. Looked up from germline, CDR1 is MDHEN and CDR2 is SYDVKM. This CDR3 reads CASSLPSGSTGELFF. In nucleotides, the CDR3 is TGTGCCAGCAGTTTACCTAGCGGGAGTACCGGGGAGCTGTTTTTT.

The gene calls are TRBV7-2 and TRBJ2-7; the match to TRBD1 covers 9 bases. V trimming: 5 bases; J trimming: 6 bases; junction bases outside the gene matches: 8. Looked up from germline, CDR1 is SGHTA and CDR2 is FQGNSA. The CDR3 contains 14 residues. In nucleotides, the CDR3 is TGTGCCAGCAGCATGGGACAGGGTAAGGTCGAGCAGTACTTC. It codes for CASSMGQGKVEQYF.

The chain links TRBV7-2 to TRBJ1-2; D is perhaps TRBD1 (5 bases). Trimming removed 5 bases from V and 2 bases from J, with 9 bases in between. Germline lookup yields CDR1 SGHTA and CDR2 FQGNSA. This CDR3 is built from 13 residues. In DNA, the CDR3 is TGTGCCAGCAGCCCTGACAGAAACTATGGCTACACCTTC. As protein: CASSPDRNYGYTF.

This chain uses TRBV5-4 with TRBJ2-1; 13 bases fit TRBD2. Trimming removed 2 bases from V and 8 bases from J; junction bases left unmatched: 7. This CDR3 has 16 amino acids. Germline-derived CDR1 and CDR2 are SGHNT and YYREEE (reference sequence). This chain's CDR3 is CASSFRLAGGGDEQFF. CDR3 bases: TGTGCCAGCAGCTTTCGACTAGCGGGAGGTGGCGATGAGCAGTTCTTC. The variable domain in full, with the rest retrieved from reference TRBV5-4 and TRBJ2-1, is ETGVTQSPTHLIKTRGQQVTLRCSSQSGHNTVSWYQQALGQGPQFIFQYYREEENGRGNFPPRFSGLQFPNYSSELNVNALELDDSALYLCASSFRLAGGGDEQFFGPGTRLTVL.

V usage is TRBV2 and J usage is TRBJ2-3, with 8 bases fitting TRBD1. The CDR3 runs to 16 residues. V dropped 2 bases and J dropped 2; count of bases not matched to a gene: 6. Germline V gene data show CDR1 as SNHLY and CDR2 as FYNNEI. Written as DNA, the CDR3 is TGTGCCAGCAGTGAATCGTGGCAGGGGGCCACAGATACGCAGTATTTT. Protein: CASSESWQGATDTQYF. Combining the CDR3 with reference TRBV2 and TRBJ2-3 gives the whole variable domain EPEVTQTPSHQVTQMGQEVILRCVPISNHLYFYWYRQILGQKVEFLVSFYNNEISEKSEIFDDQFSVERPDGSNFTLKIRSTKLEDSAMYFCASSESWQGATDTQYFGPGTRLTVL.

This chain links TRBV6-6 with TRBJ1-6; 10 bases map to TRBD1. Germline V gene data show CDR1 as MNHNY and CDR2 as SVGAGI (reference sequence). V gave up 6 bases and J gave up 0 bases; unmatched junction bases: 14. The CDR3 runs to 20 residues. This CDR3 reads CASSFTPGQGTSSYNSPLHF. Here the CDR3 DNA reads TGTGCCAGCAGCTTTACGCCGGGACAGGGGACCAGCTCCTATAATTCACCCCTCCACTTT.

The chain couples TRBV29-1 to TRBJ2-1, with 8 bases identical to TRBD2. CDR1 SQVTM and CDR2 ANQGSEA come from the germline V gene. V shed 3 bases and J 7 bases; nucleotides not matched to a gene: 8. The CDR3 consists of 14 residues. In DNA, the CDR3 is TGCAGCGTTGATTGGCGGGGGGTTTCGAATGAGCAGTTCTTC. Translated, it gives CSVDWRGVSNEQFF.

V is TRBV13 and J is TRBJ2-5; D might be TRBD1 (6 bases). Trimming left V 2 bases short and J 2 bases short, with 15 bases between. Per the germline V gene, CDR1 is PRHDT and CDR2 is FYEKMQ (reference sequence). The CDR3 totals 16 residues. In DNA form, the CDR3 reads TGTGCCAGCAGCTTAAGGGCAGGGGTATTACAAGAGACCCAGTACTTC. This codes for CASSLRAGVLQETQYF.

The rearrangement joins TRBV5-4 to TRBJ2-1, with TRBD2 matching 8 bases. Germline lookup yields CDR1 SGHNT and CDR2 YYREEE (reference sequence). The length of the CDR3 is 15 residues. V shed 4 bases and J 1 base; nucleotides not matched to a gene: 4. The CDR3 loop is CASSPSGPSYNEQFF. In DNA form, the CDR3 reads TGTGCCAGCAGCCCTAGCGGGCCGTCCTACAATGAGCAGTTCTTC.

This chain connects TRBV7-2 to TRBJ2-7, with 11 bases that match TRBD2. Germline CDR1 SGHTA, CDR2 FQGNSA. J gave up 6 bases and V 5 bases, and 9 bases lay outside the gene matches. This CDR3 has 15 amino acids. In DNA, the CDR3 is TGTGCCAGCAGCCCAGGACTAGCGGGCACCAGCGAGCAGTACTTC. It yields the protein CASSPGLAGTSEQYF.

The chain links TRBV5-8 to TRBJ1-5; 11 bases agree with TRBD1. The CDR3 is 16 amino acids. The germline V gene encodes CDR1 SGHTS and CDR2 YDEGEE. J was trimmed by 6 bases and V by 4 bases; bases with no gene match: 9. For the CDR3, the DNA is TGTGCCAGCAGCCCCGTGGGACAGGGGGTCTCTCAGCCCCAGCATTTT. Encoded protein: CASSPVGQGVSQPQHF.

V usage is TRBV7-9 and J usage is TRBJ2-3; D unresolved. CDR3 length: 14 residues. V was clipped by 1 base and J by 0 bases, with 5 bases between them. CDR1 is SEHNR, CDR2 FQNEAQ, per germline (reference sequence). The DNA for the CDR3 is TGTGCCAGCAGCTTAGTGGGCAGCACAGATACGCAGTATTTT. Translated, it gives CASSLVGSTDTQYF.

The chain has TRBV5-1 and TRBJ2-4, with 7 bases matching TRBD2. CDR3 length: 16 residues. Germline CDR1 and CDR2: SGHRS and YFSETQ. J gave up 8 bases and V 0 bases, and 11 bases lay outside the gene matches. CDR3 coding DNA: TGCGCCAGCAGCTTGGCCTTTGGCGGGAGTCCTCACATTCAGTACTTC. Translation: CASSLAFGGSPHIQYF.

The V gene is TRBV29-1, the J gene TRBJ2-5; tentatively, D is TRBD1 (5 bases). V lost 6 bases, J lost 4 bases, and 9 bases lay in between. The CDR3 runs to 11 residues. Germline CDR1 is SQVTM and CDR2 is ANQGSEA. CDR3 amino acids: CSVYRGETQYF. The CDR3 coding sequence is TGCAGCGTGTATAGGGGAGAGACCCAGTACTTC.

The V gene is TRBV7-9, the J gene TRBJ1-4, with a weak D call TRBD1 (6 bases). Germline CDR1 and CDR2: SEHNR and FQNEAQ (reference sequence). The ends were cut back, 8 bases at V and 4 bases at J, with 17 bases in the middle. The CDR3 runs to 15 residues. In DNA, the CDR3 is TGTGCCAGCGGGGGCGAGGACCGAATTAATGAAAAACTGTTTTTT. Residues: CASGGEDRINEKLFF.

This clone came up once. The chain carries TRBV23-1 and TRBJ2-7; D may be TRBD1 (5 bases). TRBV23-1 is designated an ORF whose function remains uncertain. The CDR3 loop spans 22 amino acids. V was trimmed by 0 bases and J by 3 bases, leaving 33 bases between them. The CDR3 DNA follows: TGCGCCAGCAGTCAATCGCACCGGGCCGACAGACCCGGCCACTACTTCGGCTACGAGCAGTACTTC. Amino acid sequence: CASSQSHRADRPGHYFGYEQYF.

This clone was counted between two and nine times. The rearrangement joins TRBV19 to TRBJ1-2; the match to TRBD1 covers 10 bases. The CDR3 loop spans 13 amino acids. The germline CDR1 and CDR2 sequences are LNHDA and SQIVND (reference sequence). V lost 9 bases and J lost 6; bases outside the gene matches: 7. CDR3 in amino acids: CARAGTGDHGYTF. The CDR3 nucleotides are TGTGCCAGAGCCGGGACAGGGGACCATGGCTACACCTTC.

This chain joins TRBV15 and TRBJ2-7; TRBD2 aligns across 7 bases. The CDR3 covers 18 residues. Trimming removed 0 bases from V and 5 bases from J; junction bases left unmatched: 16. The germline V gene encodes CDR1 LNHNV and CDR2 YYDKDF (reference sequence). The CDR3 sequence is CATSRDASGTILPHEQYF. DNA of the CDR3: TGTGCCACCAGCAGAGATGCTTCCGGGACTATTCTCCCCCACGAGCAGTACTTC. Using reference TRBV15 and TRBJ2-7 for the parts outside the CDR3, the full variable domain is DAMVIQNPRYQVTQFGKPVTLSCSQTLNHNVMYWYQQKSSQAPKLLFHYYDKDFNNEADTPDNFQSRRPNTSFCFLDIRSPGLGDTAMYLCATSRDASGTILPHEQYFGPGTRLTVT.

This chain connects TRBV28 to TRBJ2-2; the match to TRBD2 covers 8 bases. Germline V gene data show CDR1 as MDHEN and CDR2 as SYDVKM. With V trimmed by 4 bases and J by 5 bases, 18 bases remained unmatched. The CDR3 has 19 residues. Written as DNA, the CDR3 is TGTGCCAGCAGTTGGTCGTTTTCGGGAGGGCCCTCAGCGACCGGGGAGCTGTTTTTT. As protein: CASSWSFSGGPSATGELFF.

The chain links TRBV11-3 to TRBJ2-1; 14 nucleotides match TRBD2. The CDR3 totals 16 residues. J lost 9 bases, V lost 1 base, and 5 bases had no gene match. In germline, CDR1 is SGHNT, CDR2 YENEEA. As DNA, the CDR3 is TGTGCCAGCAGCTTAGCATCCGGGACTAGCGGGAGTGAGCAGTTCTTC. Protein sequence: CASSLASGTSGSEQFF.

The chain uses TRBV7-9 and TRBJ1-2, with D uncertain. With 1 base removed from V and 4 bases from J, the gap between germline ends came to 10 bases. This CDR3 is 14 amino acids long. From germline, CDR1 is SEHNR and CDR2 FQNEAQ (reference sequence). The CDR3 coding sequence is TGTGCCAGCAGCTTAGTAGCTAACGGCTATGGCTACACCTTC. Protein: CASSLVANGYGYTF.

This CDR3 reads CASSSGRGRPDTQYF. The CDR3 DNA sequence: TGCGCCAGCAGCTCGGGCAGGGGGCGCCCAGATACGCAGTATTTT. The rearrangement joins TRBV5-1 to TRBJ2-3, with 8 nucleotides matching TRBD1. Germline V CDR1 and CDR2: SGHRS, YFSETQ. V shed 3 bases, J shed 4 bases, and the junction held 7 bases outside the gene matches. The CDR3 totals 15 residues.